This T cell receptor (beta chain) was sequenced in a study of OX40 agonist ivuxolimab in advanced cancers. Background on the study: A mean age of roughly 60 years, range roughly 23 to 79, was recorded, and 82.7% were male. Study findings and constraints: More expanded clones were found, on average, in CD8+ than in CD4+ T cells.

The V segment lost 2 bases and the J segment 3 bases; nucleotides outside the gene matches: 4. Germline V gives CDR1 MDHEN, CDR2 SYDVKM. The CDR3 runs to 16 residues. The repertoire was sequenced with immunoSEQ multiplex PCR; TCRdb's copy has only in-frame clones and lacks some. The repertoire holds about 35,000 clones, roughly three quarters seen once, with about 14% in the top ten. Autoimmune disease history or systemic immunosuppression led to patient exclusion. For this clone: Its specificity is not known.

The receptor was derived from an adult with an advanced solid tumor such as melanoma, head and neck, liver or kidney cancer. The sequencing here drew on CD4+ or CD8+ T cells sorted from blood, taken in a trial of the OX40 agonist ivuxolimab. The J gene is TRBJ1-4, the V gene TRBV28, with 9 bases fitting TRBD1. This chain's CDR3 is CASSLLGTGPNEKLFF. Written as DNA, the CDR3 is TGTGCCAGCAGTTTACTGGGGACAGGGCCTAATGAAAAACTGTTTTTT.